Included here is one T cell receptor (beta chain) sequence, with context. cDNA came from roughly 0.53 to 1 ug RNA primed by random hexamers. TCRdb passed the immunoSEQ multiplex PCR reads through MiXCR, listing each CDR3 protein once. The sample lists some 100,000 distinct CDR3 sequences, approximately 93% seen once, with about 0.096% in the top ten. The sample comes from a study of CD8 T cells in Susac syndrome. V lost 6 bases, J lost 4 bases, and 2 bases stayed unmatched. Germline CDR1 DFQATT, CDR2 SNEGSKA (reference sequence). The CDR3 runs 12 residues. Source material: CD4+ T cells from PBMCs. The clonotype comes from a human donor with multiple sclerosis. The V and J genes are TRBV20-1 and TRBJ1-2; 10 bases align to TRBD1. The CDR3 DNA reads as TGCAGTGCGACAGGGGGCCTCTATGGCTACACCTTC. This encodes CSATGGLYGYTF.